This record looks at one T cell receptor (beta chain) sequence and its context. Its specificity is unknown. V lost 1 base, J lost 12 bases, and 15 bases lay in between. CDR1 is LNHNV, CDR2 YYDKDF, per germline (reference sequence). The CDR3 contains 13 residues. These data are taken from a study of T cell repertoires in cytomegalovirus infection. As for the study in general: It was the public TCR beta signatures that indicated both CMV infection and matching HLA type.

MiXCR, applied by TCRdb to the reads, yields one record per CDR3 protein. Here the sample spans about 130,000 distinct CDR3 sequences, 20% to 30% being singletons. Study-wide results and caveats: Individuals carrying CMV plus the relevant HLA were identified by cumulative frequency of public TCR beta families.

The clonotype was recovered from a human donor in good health (CMV status not recorded). Some clones in this sample may be carry-over from other donors' samples. Sequencing was performed on PBMCs, sequenced either directly or after in vitro stimulation (not recorded which). The genes are TRBV15 and TRBJ1-1; D is perhaps TRBD1 (5 bases). Here the CDR3 DNA reads TGTGCCACCAGCAGAGTCGGGGCGGCCCGCACTTTCTTT. Encoded protein: CATSRVGAARTFF.